Following are 18 T cell receptor beta chains from one sample sequenced in a study of breast tumors, draining lymph nodes, adjacent tissues. The lymph nodes were axillary draining lymph nodes from breast cancer patients. TCRdb redid the calling of the multiplex PCR reads with MiXCR, one entry per CDR3 protein. Among about 230,000 distinct CDR3 sequences listed, 32% were seen once. The specimen sequenced was axillary lymph node tissue. The source is a female donor with breast cancer. Some clones in this sample may be carry-over from other donors' samples.

This clonotype has a count of ten or more. The V and J genes are TRBV12-3 or TRBV12-4 and TRBJ2-7, with D perhaps TRBD2 (6 bases). V lost 5 bases to trimming and J lost 3 bases, with 17 bases between them. This CDR3 has 15 amino acids. As DNA, the CDR3 is TGTGCCAGCAGTAATTCCGGGACTCCACTCTACGAGCAGTACTTC. Amino acids: CASSNSGTPLYEQYF.

On this clonotype itself: Its ends do not fully match the called genes, so a read error is possible. V usage is TRBV6-2 or TRBV6-3 and J usage is TRBJ2-7; TRBD2 aligns across 11 bases. The CDR3 is made up of 13 amino acids. Germline V gives CDR1 MNHEY, CDR2 SVGEGT. CDR3 sequence (DNA): TGTGCCAGCGTGGGGACTAGCGGAGAAGAGCAGCACTTC. Amino acids: CASVGTSGEEQHF.

This clonotype was picked up many times. The chain joins TRBV14 to TRBJ2-7; 7 nucleotides agree with TRBD1. This CDR3 is built from 15 residues. The germline V gene has CDR1 SGHDN and CDR2 FVKESK. Trimming removed 1 base from V and 6 bases from J; junction bases left unmatched: 9. As DNA, the CDR3 is TGTGCCAGCAGCCAAGCGGTAATAGGGGGCGGCGAGCAGTACTTC. Translating it yields CASSQAVIGGGEQYF.

The chain joins TRBV7-6 to TRBJ2-2; no definite D call. CDR3 length equals 15 residues. V lost 5 bases and J lost 7, with 17 bases in between. The germline CDR1 and CDR2 sequences are SGHVS and FNYEAQ. CDR3 sequence reads: CASSVETARNGELFF. For the CDR3, the DNA is TGTGCCAGCAGCGTTGAAACGGCTAGGAACGGGGAGCTGTTTTTT.

DNA of the CDR3: TGTGCCAGCAGCTTAGTATTAGCGGGAGCTGGTGAGCAGTTCTTC. Translating it yields CASSLVLAGAGEQFF. The chain employs TRBV11-1 and TRBJ2-1, with TRBD2 identical over 9 bases. The CDR3 spans 15 residues. From germline, CDR1 is SGHAT and CDR2 FQDESV (reference sequence). J lost 9 bases, V lost 1 base, and 7 bases had no gene match.

Comments on this clonotype: A clone one base away is much larger, so this may be a read error. This rearrangement joins TRBV11-2 to TRBJ2-7; D remains unclear. The germline V gene encodes CDR1 SGHAT and CDR2 FQNNGV. The CDR3 runs 14 residues. The V gene lost 5 bases and the J gene lost 0 bases, with 11 bases spanning the gap. The CDR3 here is CASSPSDGSYEQYF. The DNA for the CDR3 is TGTGCCAGCAGCCCCTCGGACGGCTCCTACGAGCAGTACTTC.

The rearrangement uses TRBV11-2 and TRBJ2-1, with 8 positions matching TRBD2. The CDR3 covers 17 residues. Germline V lookup: CDR1 SGHAT, CDR2 FQNNGV. The V segment lost 6 bases and the J segment 0 bases; nucleotides outside the gene matches: 10. The CDR3 nucleotides are TGTGCCAGCAGTTCCCCTAGCGGGCAGAGCTCCTACAATGAGCAGTTCTTC. This sequence encodes CASSSPSGQSSYNEQFF.

This clonotype was seen repeatedly, ten times or more. The chain carries TRBV7-9 and TRBJ2-1, with a possible D match to TRBD2 (7 bases). The V gene's germline CDR1 is SEHNR and CDR2 FQNEAQ (reference sequence). This CDR3 contains 14 residues. Trimming left V 0 bases short and J 7 bases short, with 10 bases between. The CDR3 DNA reads TGTGCCAGCAGCTTAGCCGGGGGGCGGAATGAGCAGTTCTTC. Translation gives CASSLAGGRNEQFF. Full variable domain (missing parts from reference TRBV7-9 and TRBJ2-1): DTGVSQNPRHKITKRGQNVTFRCDPISEHNRLYWYRQTLGQGPEFLTYFQNEAQLEKSRLLSDRFSAERPKGSFSTLEIQRTEQGDSAMYLCASSLAGGRNEQFFGPGTRLTVL.

The rearrangement links TRBV3-1 to TRBJ2-3, with 12 bases that match TRBD2. V lost 4 bases and J lost 0; bases outside the gene matches: 8. The CDR3 contains 18 residues. The germline gives CDR1 LGHDT, CDR2 YNNKEL (reference sequence). CDR3 DNA: TGTGCCAGCAGCCTGCGGGCTAGCGGGAGGGCTAGCACAGATACGCAGTATTTT. It codes for CASSLRASGRASTDTQYF.

The sample holds many counts of this clonotype. The rearrangement links TRBV24-1 to TRBJ2-7; a weak D match, TRBD2 (7 bases). The CDR3 spans 14 residues. V was trimmed by 1 base and J by 7 bases, leaving 13 bases between them. The germline CDR1 and CDR2 sequences are KGHDR and SFDVKD. CDR3 region: CATSDFGGTSEQYF. DNA of the CDR3: TGTGCCACCAGTGATTTCGGGGGGACAAGTGAGCAGTACTTC.

Many counts were recorded for this clonotype. The chain is built from TRBV30 and TRBJ1-4; D unclear. CDR3 length: 13 residues. Germline CDR1 reads GTSNPN; CDR2 reads SVGIG (reference sequence). V lost 3 bases and J 9 bases, leaving 14 bases between the germline ends. The CDR3 region is CAWRYHTTQKLFF. The DNA for the CDR3 is TGTGCCTGGAGGTACCATACCACTCAAAAACTGTTTTTT.

V usage is TRBV24-1 and J usage is TRBJ1-4; 12 nucleotides agree with TRBD1. The CDR3 is 15 residues long. Germline V gives CDR1 KGHDR, CDR2 SFDVKD. J lost 8 bases, V lost 6 bases, and 6 bases had no gene match. The CDR3 protein is CATSRGQGAQEKLFF. CDR3 bases: TGTGCCACCAGTCGGGGACAGGGGGCGCAGGAAAAACTGTTTTTT.

In its sample, this clonotype was seen many times. The chain uses TRBV20-1 and TRBJ2-1, with D possibly matching TRBD1 (5 bases). The CDR3 is 17 residues long. The V and J ends lost 6 bases and 6 bases respectively, with 27 bases between them. Per the germline V gene, CDR1 is DFQATT and CDR2 is SNEGSKA (reference sequence). The CDR3 bases are TGCAGTGCCTCAATATCGACGGGTGGCTATCAGGGCAATGAGCAGTTCTTC. Residues: CSASISTGGYQGNEQFF.

As concerns this clonotype: The conserved phenylalanine or tryptophan is not found at the CDR3 terminus, so this likely reflects a read error. The limits of the CDR3 on the DNA are not certain, so only TCRdb's listed CDR3 is given. J is TRBJ2-1 and V is TRBV19; TRBD2, the table's D call, lacks a check against the DNA. The CDR3 has 16 amino acids, counting both end residues. Per germline, CDR1 LNHDA and CDR2 SQIVND (reference sequence). CDR3 loop: CASSTGGLAGMNEQFS.

The rearrangement uses TRBV7-2 and TRBJ2-1, with 15 nucleotides matching TRBD2. The V segment lost 5 bases and the J segment 8 bases; nucleotides outside the gene matches: 4. This CDR3 contains 15 residues. CDR1 and CDR2 from the germline V gene are SGHTA and FQGNSA. CDR3 protein: CASSVGLAGGYEQFF. For the CDR3, the DNA is TGTGCCAGCAGCGTGGGACTAGCGGGAGGATATGAGCAGTTCTTC.

This clonotype was seen ten or more times. The chain joins TRBV30 to TRBJ1-3; TRBD1 matches at 8 bases. The CDR3 runs to 13 residues. V shed 3 bases and J 4 bases; nucleotides not matched to a gene: 2. Germline CDR1 is GTSNPN and CDR2 is SVGIG (reference sequence). Here the CDR3 DNA reads TGTGCCTGGAGCCAGGGGGCGGGAAACACCATATATTTT. It translates to CAWSQGAGNTIYF.

This clonotype appeared many times. The J gene is TRBJ2-2, the V gene TRBV24-1; tentatively, D is TRBD1 or TRBD2 (5 bases each). The ends were cut back, 5 bases at V and 0 bases at J, with 12 bases in the middle. CDR3 length: 16 amino acids. Germline CDR1 KGHDR, CDR2 SFDVKD. For the CDR3, the DNA is TGTGCCACCAGTGGTCTCTCGGGACCGAACACCGGGGAGCTGTTTTTT. Translated, it gives CATSGLSGPNTGELFF.

Many counts were recorded for this clonotype. At one end, the junction sequence differs from germline, possibly due to a read error. The genes are TRBV20-1 and TRBJ2-5; the D is unclear. The germline gives CDR1 DFQATT, CDR2 SNEGSKA (reference sequence). The CDR3 spans 11 residues. CDR3 sequence (DNA): TGCAGTGCTACCCTTAAAGAGACCCAGTCCTTC. Its translation: CSATLKETQSF.